The source of this T cell receptor beta chain is a study of OX40 agonist ivuxolimab in advanced cancers. This CDR3 is built from 15 residues. CDR1 and CDR2 from the germline V gene are LNHNV and YYDKDF (reference sequence). V lost 1 base and J lost 0, with 9 bases in between. Clones were sequenced by immunoSEQ multiplex PCR, and TCRdb holds only the in-frame ones, with some missing. Of around 40,000 clones in the sample, 70% to 90% were seen once. The receptor was derived from an adult with an advanced solid tumor such as melanoma, head and neck, liver or kidney cancer. Here the sequenced sample was CD4+ or CD8+ T cells sorted from blood, taken in a trial of the OX40 agonist ivuxolimab. V usage is TRBV15 and J usage is TRBJ2-5, with a tentative D call TRBD2 (6 bases). CDR3 protein: CATSRGGGYQETQYF. CDR3 DNA sequence: TGTGCCACCAGCAGAGGGGGAGGCTACCAAGAGACCCAGTACTTC.